A selection of T cell receptor beta chains follows, all from one sample in a study of breast tumors, draining lymph nodes, adjacent tissues. One entry per CDR3 protein, called by TCRdb with MiXCR from the multiplex PCR reads. This sample has 130,000 or so distinct CDR3 sequences; approximately 29% occur once, and the top ten carry 2.3%. The sequenced sample consisted of axillary lymph node tissue. The source of these receptors is a female donor with breast cancer. Some clones in this sample may be carry-over from other donors' samples. CDR3s include the opening cysteine and the closing phenylalanine or tryptophan. D genes are given only for firm matches. Expanded clones are given a class, and other clones once, few, many or no size at all.

v_call	d_call	clone_size	j_call	cdr3_nt	cdr3_aa
TRBV10-3	.	many	TRBJ1-5	TGTGCCGCCAACGGGGCGGGGGGCGGTCAGCCCCAGCATTTT	CAANGAGGGQPQHF
TRBV11-2	.	many	TRBJ1-6	TGTGCCAGCAGCTTAGGAGGTGGGAATTCACCCCTCCACTTT	CASSLGGGNSPLHF
TRBV24-1	TRBD1	.	TRBJ2-7	TGTGCCTCCACCAAGACCGGGACAGGGGCCTACGAGCAGTACTTC	CASTKTGTGAYEQYF
TRBV9	TRBD1	many	TRBJ1-2	TGTGCCAGCAGCGGCCCGACAGGGGGCGGCTTCTATGGCTACACCTTC	CASSGPTGGGFYGYTF
TRBV7-8	.	.	TRBJ2-5	.	CASSFYICSARDREETQYF
TRBV9	.	many	TRBJ2-2	TGTGCCAGCAGCGTTAACCAGGCCGGGGAGCTGTTTTTT	CASSVNQAGELFF
TRBV6-1	TRBD2	few	TRBJ2-5	TGTGCCAGCAGTCGTGGGGTAGCGGGGACAGAGACCCAGTACTTC	CASSRGVAGTETQYF
TRBV20-1	.	.	TRBJ1-2	TGCAGTGCCGCTGGACAAATCTATGGCTACACCTTC	CSAAGQIYGYTF
TRBV20-1	.	many	TRBJ1-2	TGCAGTGCTAGGCCCTCCGGAGAGGACGTCGCTGGCTACACCTTC	CSARPSGEDVAGYTF
TRBV3-1	.	many	TRBJ1-5	TGTGCCAGCAGCCAAGATTTTCTTCAGCCCCAGCATTTT	CASSQDFLQPQHF
TRBV30	TRBD1	.	TRBJ1-1	TGTGCCTGGAGTGCCCAGGGGGGCACTGAAGCTTTCTTT	CAWSAQGGTEAFF
TRBV9	.	many	TRBJ2-5	TGTGCCAGCAGCCCCACCCAGGGGGGGGGCTTTGGGACCCAGTACTTC	CASSPTQGGGFGTQYF
TRBV6-5	.	.	TRBJ1-2	TGTGTCAGCAGTTACGGGGGACGGAAAAACTATGGCTACACCTTC	CVSSYGGRKNYGYTF
TRBV6-5	.	.	TRBJ2-1	TGTGCCGGCAGGAACAGGGCTTACAATGAGCAGTTCTTC	CAGRNRAYNEQFF
TRBV28	.	many	TRBJ1-2	TGTGCCAGCAGCCCTCGGGTTACTAACTATGGCTACACCTTC	CASSPRVTNYGYTF
TRBV7-2	TRBD2	once	TRBJ2-5	TGTGCCAGCAGCTTAGAGGGCGGGGGTGGGAGATGGACGGGGGAGACCCAGTACTTC	CASSLEGGGGRWTGETQYF
TRBV7-9	TRBD2	.	TRBJ2-1	TGTGCCAGCGGCTCCGGCCCTAGCGGGGGGCACTACAATGAGCAGTTCTTC	CASGSGPSGGHYNEQFF
TRBV11-1	.	many	TRBJ2-2	TGTGCCAGCAGCTTAAGGTCCCCGAACACCGGGGAGCTGTTTTTT	CASSLRSPNTGELFF
TRBV7-3	TRBD2	many	TRBJ2-3	TGTGCCAGCAGCTTAGCTAGCGGTACAGATACGCAGTATTTT	CASSLASGTDTQYF
TRBV7-3	TRBD2	many	TRBJ2-1	TGTGCCAGCAGCCCGAGGTCAGTAACTAGCGATTACAATGAGCAGTTCTTC	CASSPRSVTSDYNEQFF
TRBV15	.	.	TRBJ1-4	TGTGCCACCAGCAGAGATGAGTTGGGTGGTAATGAAAAACTGTTTTTT	CATSRDELGGNEKLFF
TRBV20-1	TRBD2	once	TRBJ2-5	TGCAGTGCTTCACAAAGCGGGGGGGCCGGAGAGACCCAGTACTTC	CSASQSGGAGETQYF
TRBV20-1	.	many	TRBJ1-2	TGCAGTGCTAGAGATGTCACGCAGGCCCCGGGACTTGGCTACACCTTC	CSARDVTQAPGLGYTF
TRBV7-6	.	many	TRBJ2-1	TGTGCCAGCAGCTCCGCAAGGGATGAGCAGTTCTTC	CASSSARDEQFF
TRBV6-1	.	many	TRBJ1-5	TGTGCCACCCCAAGGACGGAATTCTCAAGGGAGCCCCAGCATTTT	CATPRTEFSREPQHF
TRBV12-3/TRBV12-4	.	.	TRBJ2-5	TGTGCCGGCAGTGTAGGGCTCGTCGAGACCCAGTACTTC	CAGSVGLVETQYF
TRBV5-1	TRBD2	many	TRBJ2-7	TGCGCCAGCAGCTTGGCAGCGGGGGGGCCGGTCGAGCAGTACTTC	CASSLAAGGPVEQYF
TRBV5-8	.	many	TRBJ2-2	TGTGCCAGCAGCCTGTACCGTGGAAACACCGGGGAGCTGTTTTTT	CASSLYRGNTGELFF
TRBV5-6	TRBD2	many	TRBJ2-3	TGTGCCAGCAGCCAGCACCCTTCTGCGGGGGGGGGCACAGATACGCAGTATTTT	CASSQHPSAGGGTDTQYF
TRBV5-1	.	many	TRBJ1-2	TGCGCCAGCAGCTTGGAAGGGAACGGCTACACCTTC	CASSLEGNGYTF
TRBV6-5	.	.	TRBJ2-5	TGTGCCAGCAGTTACTCAGGCGCGAACAATCAGCCCCAGTACTTC	CASSYSGANNQPQYF
TRBV5-8	TRBD1	many	TRBJ1-4	TGTGCCAGCAGCTCGACAGGGGAGGTGGAAAAACTGTTTTTT	CASSSTGEVEKLFF
TRBV7-6	.	.	TRBJ1-1	TGTGCCAGCAGCTCCTATCCAGGGGAGGAGATGAACACTGAAGCTTTCTTT	CASSSYPGEEMNTEAFF
TRBV2	.	.	TRBJ1-6	TGTGCCAGCAGCAGTATGGGGGATAATTCACCCCTCCACTTT	CASSSMGDNSPLHF
TRBV15	TRBD2	many	TRBJ2-5	TGTGCCACCAGCAAATCCGGGAGGAAAGAGACCCAGTACTTC	CATSKSGRKETQYF
TRBV9	.	few	TRBJ1-1	TGTGCCAGCAGCGCCAACAGGGAGACTGAAGCTTTCTTT	CASSANRETEAFF
TRBV24-1	.	few	TRBJ1-2	TGTGCCACCAGCGGTGGACGGGGGGAGGCTAACTATGGCTACACCTTC	CATSGGRGEANYGYTF
TRBV27	.	.	TRBJ2-4	TGTGCCAGCAGTTTTACAGGGGGGGACATTCAGTACTTC	CASSFTGGDIQYF
TRBV6-6	.	many	TRBJ1-2	TGTGCCAGCGATGGGACGGAGAACTATGGCTACACCTTC	CASDGTENYGYTF
TRBV27	.	many	TRBJ2-3	TGTGCCGCAAAAGGATCGGCACACACAGATACGCAGTATTTT	CAAKGSAHTDTQYF
TRBV7-3	.	.	TRBJ2-3	TGTGCCAGCAGCTTAAGACAGGCCAATGAGCAGTATTTT	CASSLRQANEQYF
TRBV18	.	many	TRBJ2-7	TGTGCCAGCTCACCACCGGGGGATTTAAACCATGGGGCTTCATACGAGCAGTACTTC	CASSPPGDLNHGASYEQYF
TRBV12-3/TRBV12-4	TRBD1	many	TRBJ1-5	TGTGCCAGCAGTTTACAGGGGGCAAAGAATCAGCCCCAGCATTTT	CASSLQGAKNQPQHF
TRBV6-4	.	.	TRBJ1-3	TGTGCCAGCAGTGAGGGGAGAAGCACCATATATTTT	CASSEGRSTIYF